The 21 T cell receptor beta chains below all came from one sample that was sequenced in a study of CD8+ T cells in alopecia areata. Specified treatment: oral pan-JAK inhibitor, 5-10 mg twice daily. Reverse transcription of extracted RNA yielded cDNA, which provided the sequencing template. Profiled with immunoSEQ multiplex PCR; TCRdb holds only in-frame clones, not every one. The table has fewer than 250,000 clones, 50% to 70% seen once. Material: CD4+ T cells sorted from blood, obtained around week 47, from a patient treated with tofacitinib. These receptors were collected from a human donor with alopecia areata.

The chain has TRBV6-4 and TRBJ1-1; D gene unclear. This CDR3 is built from 13 residues. The ends were cut back, 8 bases at V and 2 bases at J, with 12 bases in the middle. Per the germline V gene, CDR1 is MRHNA and CDR2 is SNTAGT. The CDR3 region is CASLIWYNTEAFF. CDR3 DNA: TGTGCCAGCCTCATTTGGTATAACACTGAAGCTTTCTTT.

The rearrangement links TRBV30 to TRBJ1-6, with D perhaps matching TRBD1 (6 bases). Germline-derived CDR1 and CDR2 are GTSNPN and SVGIG (reference sequence). Trimming removed 1 base at V and 6 bases at J, with 7 bases between. CDR3 length: 13 residues. This chain's CDR3 is CAWSADSNSPLHF. The CDR3 DNA is TGTGCCTGGAGTGCGGACAGTAATTCACCCCTCCACTTT.

This chain connects TRBV7-2 to TRBJ2-3; D is perhaps TRBD2 (7 bases). Germline CDR1 reads SGHTA; CDR2 reads FQGNSA. Between the trimmed V and J ends, which lost 8 bases and 6 bases, there was a span of 18 bases. This CDR3 contains 14 residues. CDR3 residues: CASSQPPGGDTQYF. In nucleotides, the CDR3 is TGTGCCAGCTCTCAACCCCCGGGGGGCGATACGCAGTATTTT.

The chain uses TRBV5-1 and TRBJ1-2; D is ambiguous. The germline V gene has CDR1 SGHRS and CDR2 YFSETQ. The CDR3 sequence is 13 residues long. Trimming stripped 1 base from V and 3 bases from J, with 7 bases between. Here the CDR3 DNA reads TGCGCCAGCAGCTTGCACAGTGACTATGGCTACACCTTC. It specifies CASSLHSDYGYTF.

This chain connects TRBV6-4 to TRBJ2-3, with D uncertain. This CDR3 contains 13 residues. V shed 10 bases and J shed 4 bases, with 15 bases lying between them. The germline gives CDR1 MRHNA, CDR2 SNTAGT. The CDR3 nucleotides are TGTGCCACTTCGCTAATGTTCGCAGATACGCAGTATTTT. Residues: CATSLMFADTQYF.

The V gene is TRBV2, the J gene TRBJ1-1; D is ambiguous. Germline-derived CDR1 and CDR2 are SNHLY and FYNNEI. The ends were cut back, 7 bases at V and 1 base at J, with 4 bases in the middle. This CDR3 contains 11 residues. Here the CDR3 reads CASMRNTEAFF. The CDR3 nucleotides read TGTGCCAGCATGCGGAACACTGAAGCTTTCTTT.

This clone was seen repeatedly, ten times or more. The chain combines TRBV20-1 with TRBJ2-3; D not certain. V gave up 8 bases and J gave up 7 bases, with 13 bases separating them. Germline CDR1 is DFQATT and CDR2 is SNEGSKA (reference sequence). The CDR3 has 11 amino acids. The CDR3 protein is CSTRHVNTQYF. CDR3 DNA sequence: TGCAGTACCAGACATGTAAATACGCAGTATTTT.

V usage is TRBV30 and J usage is TRBJ2-1, with D possibly being TRBD2 (5 bases). Germline CDR1 GTSNPN, CDR2 SVGIG (reference sequence). This CDR3 is 15 amino acids long. Trimming shortened V by 4 bases and J by 0 bases, and 13 bases separated the two germline ends. The chain's CDR3 is CAWTLATSSYNEQFF. CDR3 coding DNA: TGTGCCTGGACGCTAGCAACGAGCTCCTACAATGAGCAGTTCTTC.

This clone turned up a few times. The chain joins TRBV28 to TRBJ2-7, with 8 bases that match TRBD1. The germline gives CDR1 MDHEN, CDR2 SYDVKM. V gave up 10 bases and J gave up 5 bases; unmatched junction bases: 7. This CDR3 has 12 residues. Written as DNA, the CDR3 is TGTGCCACCAGGACAGGGAATAACGAGCAGTACTTC. Its protein is CATRTGNNEQYF.

V gene TRBV30 combines with J gene TRBJ2-1, with 9 bases aligning to TRBD2. CDR3 length equals 13 residues. Germline V gene sequence: CDR1 GTSNPN, CDR2 SVGIG (reference sequence). The ends lost 3 bases at V and 9 bases at J; junction bases unmatched: 6. The CDR3 is CAWSAGGTGEQFF. CDR3 coding DNA: TGTGCCTGGAGCGCGGGGGGGACGGGTGAGCAGTTCTTC.

The rearrangement joins TRBV19 to TRBJ1-5; possible D gene TRBD1, 5 bases. Germline lookup yields CDR1 LNHDA and CDR2 SQIVND (reference sequence). The CDR3 extends over 15 amino acids. The V gene lost 0 bases and the J gene lost 6 bases, with 12 bases spanning the gap. CDR3 residues: CASSIDKGAGQPQHF. The CDR3 DNA reads as TGTGCCAGTAGTATAGATAAAGGGGCCGGTCAGCCCCAGCATTTT.

This chain joins TRBV25-1 and TRBJ1-2, with no clear D. With 8 bases removed from V and 3 bases from J, the gap between germline ends came to 10 bases. Germline-derived CDR1 and CDR2 are MGHDK and SYGVNS. CDR3 length: 12 residues. CDR3 DNA sequence: TGTGCCAGCGCTGACGGGTACTATGGCTACACCTTC. Residues: CASADGYYGYTF.

The chain employs TRBV10-3 and TRBJ2-5, with D perhaps TRBD2 (5 bases). From germline, CDR1 is ENHRY and CDR2 SYGVKD. The CDR3 extends over 13 amino acids. V lost 4 bases and J lost 1, with 7 bases in between. The DNA for the CDR3 is TGTGCCATCAGTGGGAGCGGCCAAGAGACCCAGTACTTC. It specifies CAISGSGQETQYF.

V gene TRBV14 combines with J gene TRBJ2-7, with D possibly called TRBD1 or TRBD2 (5 bases each). Germline V gene sequence: CDR1 SGHDN, CDR2 FVKESK. The CDR3 has 14 amino acids. The ends were cut back, 5 bases at V and 1 base at J, with 12 bases in the middle. The CDR3 loop is CASSLWDGSYEQYF. DNA of the CDR3: TGTGCCAGCAGCTTATGGGACGGGTCCTACGAGCAGTACTTC.

The chain employs TRBV15 and TRBJ2-3; 9 nucleotides align to TRBD1. J gave up 0 bases and V 5 bases, and 18 bases lay outside the gene matches. Germline CDR1 LNHNV, CDR2 YYDKDF (reference sequence). The CDR3 is made up of 20 amino acids. Here the CDR3 reads CATSELATRGQGASTDTQYF. The CDR3 bases are TGTGCCACCAGCGAGCTGGCAACCCGGGGACAGGGCGCTAGCACAGATACGCAGTATTTT.

The genes are TRBV30 and TRBJ1-1; D ambiguous. The CDR3 length is 12 residues. Germline V CDR1 and CDR2: GTSNPN, SVGIG (reference sequence). The V end lost 2 bases, the J end lost 7 bases, and 11 bases lay between the germline ends. CDR3 sequence reads: CAWSKGVGEAFF. The CDR3 coding sequence is TGTGCCTGGAGTAAGGGTGTAGGTGAAGCTTTCTTT.

In its sample, this clone was seen a few times. V usage is TRBV28 and J usage is TRBJ2-5; 7 nucleotides match TRBD1. The CDR3 length is 15 residues. J lost 1 base, V lost 4 bases, and 6 bases had no gene match. Germline V gives CDR1 MDHEN, CDR2 SYDVKM. The CDR3 DNA follows: TGTGCCAGCAGTTACAGGGGACCCCTCCAAGAGACCCAGTACTTC. Protein sequence: CASSYRGPLQETQYF.

The chain links TRBV7-2 to TRBJ2-3; D not certain. Trimming left V 5 bases short and J 0 bases short, with 12 bases between. This CDR3 is built from 15 residues. Germline V gives CDR1 SGHTA, CDR2 FQGNSA. CDR3: CASSPDVLSTDTQYF. The CDR3 nucleotides read TGTGCCAGCAGCCCCGACGTACTTAGCACAGATACGCAGTATTTT.

This clone was seen more than once but under ten times. CDR3 bases: TGTGCCAGCAGCTTAAGTGGGACAGGGGCCCCCCCGCAGTATTTT. It encodes CASSLSGTGAPPQYF. The chain has TRBV7-3 and TRBJ2-3, with 10 bases that match TRBD1. Trimming at V came to 1 base and at J to 10 bases, leaving 8 bases not matched to a gene. Germline CDR1 is SGHTA and CDR2 is FQGTGA. The CDR3 totals 15 residues.

The genes are TRBV7-2 and TRBJ1-2; D possibly corresponds to TRBD1 (5 bases). V shed 2 bases and J shed 7 bases, with 17 bases lying between them. Germline CDR1 SGHTA, CDR2 FQGNSA. The CDR3 extends over 15 amino acids. Here the CDR3 reads CASSLRGRSPVGYTF. The CDR3 DNA reads TGTGCCAGCAGCTTACGGGGCAGGTCACCCGTTGGCTACACCTTC.

Details on this clone: This specimen includes other DNA sequences encoding the same CDR3. The gene calls are TRBV29-1 and TRBJ1-1, with a tentative D call TRBD1 (5 bases). The CDR3 extends over 13 amino acids. Per the germline V gene, CDR1 is SQVTM and CDR2 is ANQGSEA. The V and J ends lost 6 bases and 1 base respectively, with 12 bases between them. CDR3 sequence (DNA): TGCAGCGTCCAGGGACGGCAGAACACTGAAGCTTTCTTT. It yields the protein CSVQGRQNTEAFF.